This T cell receptor beta chain was documented in a study of shared T cell receptors in the human thymus. The protocol was immunoSEQ multiplex PCR, while the TCRdb copy is restricted to in-frame clones and leaves out a portion. The repertoire has over 65,000 clones, 90% to 95% of them found once; the top ten carry about 0.036%. The receptor comes from a human donor. What was sequenced was thymocytes.

As DNA, the CDR3 is TGTGCCAGCAGTTTAAAAAAGACCCACGCTATGAACACTGAAGCTTTCTTT. Encoded protein: CASSLKKTHAMNTEAFF. The chain joins TRBV27 to TRBJ1-1; no clear D. CDR1 MNHEY and CDR2 SMNVEV come from the germline V gene (reference sequence). Between the trimmed V and J ends, which lost 2 bases and 0 bases, there was a span of 16 bases. CDR3 length equals 17 residues.